This T cell receptor beta chain was recovered during a study of blood T cell repertoires in COVID-19. This clone was found once. Measured with immunoSEQ multiplex PCR; TCRdb has only the in-frame clones, and not every one. The sample holds roughly 300,000 clones, about 81% seen once. Germline CDR1 is LNHDA and CDR2 is SQIVND (reference sequence). Trimming took off 5 bases at V and 6 bases at J, with 13 bases between the two ends. The CDR3 contains 13 residues. This chain links TRBV19 with TRBJ1-2; D is possibly TRBD1 (6 bases). Sequences were obtained from peripheral blood. The receptor comes from a human donor with COVID-19, enrolled during active disease. The donor label of this sample is uncertain. The CDR3 DNA reads TGTGCCAGTAGTGCAAGGGGGAAGGATGGCTACACCTTC. It specifies CASSARGKDGYTF.